This T cell receptor (beta chain) was documented in a study of beta chain features in type 1 diabetes. Study-wide background: The patient and healthy donor groups were comparable for age, gender and cell yields.

The CDR3 is 16 amino acids. Trimming at V came to 3 bases and at J to 1 base, leaving 7 bases not matched to a gene. Germline V gives CDR1 SGHTA, CDR2 FQGNSA. Notes on this clone: Its cognate antigen is unknown.

Expressed TCRB transcripts were sequenced after all isolated RNA was converted to cDNA. Assay used: immunoSEQ multiplex PCR; TCRdb lists only in-frame clones, some missing. The sample records over 650,000 clones, over 13% being singletons. Study outcomes and limitations: Cells with high TCR expression could be over-represented when cDNA is sequenced. Insertions at VDJ junctions were less frequent in type 1 diabetes patients. These patients also deleted more nucleotides at the same junctions. Comparison showed that naive, central memory and Treg TCRB repertoires appeared more similar among patients than among healthy donors. When Type 1 diabetes patients were examined, their TCRB CDR3s proved moderately but significantly shorter in all four CD4+ subsets.

This TCR derives from a man between 18 and 35 years old with type 1 diabetes. This chain uses TRBV7-2 with TRBJ2-3; 7 bases match TRBD1. Sequenced material: naive CD4+ T cells from blood. CDR3 in amino acids: CASSLRPDRGTDTQYF. CDR3 nucleotides: TGTGCCAGCAGCTTGCGACCCGACAGGGGCACAGATACGCAGTATTTT. The full variable domain, its missing parts supplied by reference TRBV7-2 and TRBJ2-3, is GAGVSQSPSNKVTEKGKDVELRCDPISGHTALYWYRQSLGQGLEFLIYFQGNSAPDKSGLPSDRFSAERTGGSVSTLTIQRTQQEDSAVYLCASSLRPDRGTDTQYFGPGTRLTVL.